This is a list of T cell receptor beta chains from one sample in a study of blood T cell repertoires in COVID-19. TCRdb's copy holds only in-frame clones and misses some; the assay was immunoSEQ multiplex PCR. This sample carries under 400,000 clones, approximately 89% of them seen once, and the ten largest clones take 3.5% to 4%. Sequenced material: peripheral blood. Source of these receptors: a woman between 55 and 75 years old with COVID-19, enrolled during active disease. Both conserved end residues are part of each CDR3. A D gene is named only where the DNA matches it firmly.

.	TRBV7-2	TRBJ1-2	CASSLVDTKLSAYGYTF	TGTGCCAGCAGCTTAGTGGACACGAAGCTCAGTGCCTATGGCTACACCTTC
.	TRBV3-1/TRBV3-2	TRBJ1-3	CASSRGGSGNTIYF	TGTGCCAGCAGCCGAGGGGGTTCTGGAAACACCATATATTTT
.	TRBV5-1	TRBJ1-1	CASSLTATRANTEAFF	TGCGCCAGCAGCTTGACAGCAACAAGAGCTAACACTGAAGCTTTCTTT
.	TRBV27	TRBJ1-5	CASSSYDGAVPQHF	TGTGCCAGCAGTTCGTATGACGGAGCGGTGCCCCAGCATTTT
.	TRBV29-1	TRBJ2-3	CSVNRAADTQYF	TGCAGCGTAAACAGGGCCGCAGATACGCAGTATTTT
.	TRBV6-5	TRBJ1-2	CASRPLGRTLYGYTF	TGTGCCAGCAGACCGCTTGGACGGACACTCTATGGCTACACCTTC
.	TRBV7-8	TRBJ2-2	CASSFSGTNTGELFF	TGTGCCAGCAGCTTTAGCGGTACGAACACCGGGGAGCTGTTTTTT
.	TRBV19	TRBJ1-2	CASTLIWGDSSRNYGYTF	TGTGCCAGTACTCTGATTTGGGGCGACAGCTCCCGAAACTATGGCTACACCTTC
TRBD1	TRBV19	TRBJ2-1	CASSSKTGGRNEQFF	TGTGCCAGTAGTTCAAAGACAGGGGGCAGAAATGAGCAGTTCTTC
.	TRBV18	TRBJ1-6	CASSPRSTDNSPLHF	TGTGCCAGCTCACCACGGTCGACAGATAATTCACCCCTCCACTTT